What follows are 15 T cell receptor beta chains derived from one specimen sequenced in a study of CD8 T cells in ankylosing spondylitis. The study's findings and limits: The study identified a TCR beta motif of 7 or 8 highly homologous variants that appeared characteristic of ankylosing spondylitis blood.

Each CDR3 protein is one row after TCRdb ran MiXCR on the 5' RACE reads. The data contain fewer than 550,000 distinct CDR3 sequences, roughly 5.3% of them singletons. The antigens of these receptors remain unknown. Material: blood, either unsorted or a sorted T cell fraction (not recorded which). All receptors derive from a male donor with ankylosing spondylitis.

This rearrangement joins TRBV18 to TRBJ1-1, with 7 bases identical to TRBD1. The CDR3 is 15 residues long. The trim removed 4 bases at V and 3 bases at J, leaving 8 bases unmatched. Germline values: CDR1 KGHSH, CDR2 LQKENI. CDR3 nucleotides: TGTGCCAGCTCACTGACGACAGGGAAAGACACTGAAGCTTTCTTT. As protein: CASSLTTGKDTEAFF. Based on the CDR3 plus reference TRBV18 and TRBJ1-1, the full variable domain is NAGVMQNPRHLVRRRGQEARLRCSPMKGHSHVYWYRQLPEEGLKFMVYLQKENIIDESGMPKERFSAEFPKEGPSILRIQQVVRGDSAAYFCASSLTTGKDTEAFFGQGTRLTVV.

There are many counts of this clonotype. The chain is built from TRBV6-2 or TRBV6-3 and TRBJ2-5; 11 nucleotides match TRBD2. V gave up 0 bases and J gave up 0 bases; unmatched junction bases: 3. The germline CDR1 and CDR2 sequences are MNHEY and SVGEGT. The CDR3 runs 17 residues. In DNA form, the CDR3 reads TGTGCCAGCAGTTACTCTAGCGGGAGGGTTCACCAAGAGACCCAGTACTTC. It yields the protein CASSYSSGRVHQETQYF.

V is TRBV11-1 and J is TRBJ1-2; D is uncertain. V was pared by 5 bases and J by 5 bases, with 9 bases between. Germline-derived CDR1 and CDR2 are SGHAT and FQDESV (reference sequence). This CDR3 is 12 amino acids long. The CDR3 region is CASSPSTYGYTF. In nucleotides, the CDR3 is TGTGCCAGCAGCCCCTCGACGTATGGCTACACCTTC.

This clonotype was detected ten times or more. V gene TRBV29-1 combines with J gene TRBJ2-5; 8 bases align to TRBD1. The V and J ends lost 7 bases and 4 bases, in that order; junction bases with no gene match: 5. Germline CDR1 reads SQVTM; CDR2 reads ANQGSEA. This CDR3 comprises 12 residues. This chain's CDR3 is CSALTGVETQYF. The DNA for the CDR3 is TGCAGCGCATTGACAGGGGTAGAGACCCAGTACTTC. Complete variable domain (other parts from reference TRBV29-1 and TRBJ2-5): SAVISQKPSRDICQRGTSLTIQCQVDSQVTMMFWYRQQPGQSLTLIATANQGSEATYESGFVIDKFPISRPNLTFSTLTVSNMSPEDSSIYLCSALTGVETQYFGPGTRLLVL.

This clonotype was counted at least ten times. This chain connects TRBV29-1 to TRBJ1-4; D not certain. V lost 7 bases, J lost 0 bases, and 12 bases lay in between. The CDR3 totals 14 residues. Germline V gene lookup returns CDR1 SQVTM and CDR2 ANQGSEA. For the CDR3, the DNA is TGCAGCGCCTGGCAGGCTGCAACTAATGAAAAACTGTTTTTT. It is translated as CSAWQAATNEKLFF. The variable domain in full, with the rest retrieved from reference TRBV29-1 and TRBJ1-4, is SAVISQKPSRDICQRGTSLTIQCQVDSQVTMMFWYRQQPGQSLTLIATANQGSEATYESGFVIDKFPISRPNLTFSTLTVSNMSPEDSSIYLCSAWQAATNEKLFFGSGTQLSVL.

This clonotype occurred many times. The chain recombines TRBV4-2 with TRBJ2-1; D might be TRBD2 (5 bases). The germline V gene has CDR1 LGHNA and CDR2 YNFKEQ. The length of the CDR3 is 18 residues. V gave up 4 bases and J gave up 4 bases, with 23 bases separating them. The CDR3 region is CASSPRSFDQEDYNEQFF. The DNA for the CDR3 is TGTGCCAGCAGCCCTCGTTCTTTTGACCAGGAGGATTACAATGAGCAGTTCTTC.

This clonotype came up many times. The gene calls are TRBV7-2 and TRBJ2-1; either TRBD1 or TRBD2 may fit D (5 bases each). CDR1 is SGHTA, CDR2 FQGNSA, per germline. Deletions cut 0 bases from V and 1 base from J, with 7 bases between. The CDR3 has 15 amino acids. The CDR3 loop is CASSLAGDSYNEQFF. CDR3 in DNA: TGTGCCAGCAGCTTAGCGGGGGATTCCTACAATGAGCAGTTCTTC.

Points on this clonotype: A read error may be the cause here, since a much bigger clone is one base away. The rearrangement joins TRBV29-1 to TRBJ1-1, with 9 bases aligning to TRBD1. The CDR3 contains 13 residues. Per the germline V gene, CDR1 is SQVTM and CDR2 is ANQGSEA. After removal of 5 bases from V and 4 bases from J, the junction contained 5 bases not matched to a gene. For the CDR3, the DNA is TGCAGCGTTAGTACAGGGGGCGGCACTGAAGCTTTCTTT. Protein product: CSVSTGGGTEAFF.

V is TRBV4-3 and J is TRBJ1-4; D uncertain. This CDR3 spans 13 amino acids. CDR1 is LGHNA, CDR2 YSLEER, per germline. With 5 bases removed from V and 7 bases from J, the gap between germline ends came to 11 bases. The CDR3 region has the DNA TGCGCCAGCAGCAAGAGCCGGAGTGAAAAACTGTTTTTT. Translated: CASSKSRSEKLFF.

As concerns this clonotype: One junction end disagrees with the germline gene, perhaps due to a read error. The J gene is TRBJ2-5, the V gene TRBV5-6, with D possibly called TRBD1 or TRBD2 (5 bases each). CDR3 size: 13 residues. Germline CDR1 SGHDT, CDR2 YYEEEE. CDR3 sequence: CVSSPGTQETQYF. The CDR3 nucleotides read TGTGTCAGCAGCCCGGGGACCCAAGAGACCCAGTACTTC.

This clonotype showed up many times. The genes are TRBV10-3 and TRBJ2-5; no reliable D call. Germline CDR1 is ENHRY and CDR2 is SYGVKD. The CDR3 is 14 amino acids. Trimming cost V 0 bases and J 5 bases, with 10 bases left between them. The CDR3 nucleotides are TGTGCCATCAGTGAGTCTGCCCGAAGGGAGACCCAGTACTTC. This encodes CAISESARRETQYF.

This clonotype appeared many times. This chain connects TRBV11-1 to TRBJ1-2; unclear D gene. CDR1 and CDR2 (germline): SGHAT, FQDESV (reference sequence). V lost 4 bases and J lost 2, with 8 bases in between. This CDR3 has 13 residues. The CDR3 region has the DNA TGTGCCAGCAGCTCCGAGTTCAACTATGGCTACACCTTC. Its protein is CASSSEFNYGYTF. The full variable domain, rest sourced from reference TRBV11-1 and TRBJ1-2, is EAEVAQSPRYKITEKSQAVAFWCDPISGHATLYWYRQILGQGPELLVQFQDESVVDDSQLPKDRFSAERLKGVDSTLKIQPAELGDSAMYLCASSSEFNYGYTFGSGTRLTVV.

In this sample, this clonotype turned up many times. This sequence joins TRBV11-3 and TRBJ2-3; 8 bases line up with TRBD1. The length of the CDR3 is 16 residues. The trim removed 5 bases at V and 3 bases at J, leaving 10 bases unmatched. CDR1 SGHNT and CDR2 YENEEA come from the germline V gene. The CDR3 nucleotides read TGTGCCAGCAGCGAAAACGGACAGGGAGTAACAGATACGCAGTATTTT. As protein: CASSENGQGVTDTQYF.

This clonotype was seen repeatedly, ten times or more. The CDR3 protein is CASSPPGTLTYEQYF. The CDR3 DNA sequence: TGTGCCAGCAGTCCGCCCGGGACTCTAACCTACGAGCAGTACTTC. This chain connects TRBV6-1 to TRBJ2-7; TRBD2 is a possible D gene (6 bases). Germline CDR1 MNHNS, CDR2 SASEGT. The V end lost 5 bases, the J end lost 2 bases, and 16 bases lay between the germline ends. CDR3 length: 15 residues.

This clonotype was counted at least ten times. V and J are TRBV10-3 and TRBJ1-5, with D possibly being TRBD1 (5 bases). V gave up 10 bases and J gave up 6 bases, with 16 bases separating them. Germline assignment: CDR1 ENHRY and CDR2 SYGVKD. The CDR3 has 13 amino acids. The CDR3 nucleotides read TGTGCCACGGGACCCCCAGGGAGTCAGCCCCAGCATTTT. This gives the protein CATGPPGSQPQHF.